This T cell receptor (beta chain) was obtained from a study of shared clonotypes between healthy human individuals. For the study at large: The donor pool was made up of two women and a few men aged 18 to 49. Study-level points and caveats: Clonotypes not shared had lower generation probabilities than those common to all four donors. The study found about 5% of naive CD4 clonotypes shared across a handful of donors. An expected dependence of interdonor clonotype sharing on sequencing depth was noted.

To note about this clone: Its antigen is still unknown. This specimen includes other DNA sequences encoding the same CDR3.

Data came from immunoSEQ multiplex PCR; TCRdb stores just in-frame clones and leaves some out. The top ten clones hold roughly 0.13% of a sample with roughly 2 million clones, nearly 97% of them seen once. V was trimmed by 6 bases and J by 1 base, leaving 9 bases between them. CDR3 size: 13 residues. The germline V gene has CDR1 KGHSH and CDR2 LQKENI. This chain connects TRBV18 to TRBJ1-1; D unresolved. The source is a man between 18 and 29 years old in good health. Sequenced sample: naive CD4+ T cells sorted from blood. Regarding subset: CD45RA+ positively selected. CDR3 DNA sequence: TGTGCCAGCTCCCGGGCCTCGAACACTGAAGCTTTCTTT. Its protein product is CASSRASNTEAFF. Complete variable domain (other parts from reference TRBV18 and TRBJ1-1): NAGVMQNPRHLVRRRGQEARLRCSPMKGHSHVYWYRQLPEEGLKFMVYLQKENIIDESGMPKERFSAEFPKEGPSILRIQQVVRGDSAAYFCASSRASNTEAFFGQGTRLTVV.